This T cell receptor (beta chain) was recorded in a study of control samples from healthy donors and cancer patients. Method: immunoSEQ multiplex PCR; TCRdb's copy keeps in-frame clones and lacks some. The profile shows approximately 120,000 clones, approximately 92% of them singletons. V dropped 0 bases and J dropped 2 bases, with 10 bases sitting between them. The CDR3 spans 15 residues. CDR1 is MGHRA and CDR2 is YSYEKL in the germline V gene. This clonotype was sampled from a man older than 75 with head and neck cancer. The sequencing input was PBMCs. The chain couples TRBV4-1 to TRBJ2-5; D call uncertain. As DNA, the CDR3 is TGCGCCAGCAGCCAAGACGCGCACCGACAAGAGACCCAGTACTTC. It translates to CASSQDAHRQETQYF.